This T cell receptor (beta chain) was sequenced during a study of OX40 agonist ivuxolimab in advanced cancers. Regarding the study as a whole: Patients with a partial response at 0.1-3.0 mg/kg had among the lowest clonal expansion. In CD8+ T cells, expanded clones were on average more numerous than in CD4+.

Repertoires were generated with immunoSEQ multiplex PCR, while TCRdb's copy carries only in-frame clones and drops some. Here the sample spans 72,000 or so clones, 81% being singletons. This clone showed up just once. The antigen remains unidentified. This receptor was identified in an adult with an advanced solid tumor such as melanoma, head and neck, liver or kidney cancer. This sample comprised CD4+ or CD8+ T cells sorted from blood, obtained in a trial of the OX40 agonist ivuxolimab.

CDR3 sequence: CASRLGREGISYNEQFF. The CDR3 nucleotides are TGTGCCAGCAGACTGGGCCGGGAAGGGATATCCTACAATGAGCAGTTCTTC. The V gene is TRBV27, the J gene TRBJ2-1, with D possibly matching TRBD2 (5 bases). The length of the CDR3 is 17 residues. Germline V gives CDR1 MNHEY, CDR2 SMNVEV (reference sequence). V lost 6 bases and J 1 base, leaving 19 bases between the germline ends.